The rows below give T cell receptor beta chains drawn from one sample of a study of neurological immune-mediated disorders. TCRdb re-derived calls from the 5' RACE reads in MiXCR, one entry per CDR3 protein. Of 80,000 to 100,000 distinct CDR3 sequences listed, 3% to 4.5% were seen once; the top ten hold about 2.9%. The source material was PBMCs. Receptors were obtained from a woman between 50 and 59 years old with multiple sclerosis. The CDR3 runs from the conserved cysteine through the conserved F or W. D genes are given only for firm matches. The size of a clone is reported for some rows only, either as once, few or many, or as a class for expanded clones.

v_call: TRBV14; clone_size: many; d_call: TRBD1; j_call: TRBJ2-7; cdr3_nt: TGTGCCAGCAGCCTCGTCCGTGGGACAGGGCCTTCCTACGAGCAGTACTTC; cdr3_aa: CASSLVRGTGPSYEQYF
v_call: TRBV5-5; clone_size: many; d_call: TRBD1; j_call: TRBJ2-1; cdr3_nt: TGTGCCAGCAGCTCCGGGACAGTTGACAATGAGCAGTTCTTC; cdr3_aa: CASSSGTVDNEQFF
v_call: TRBV5-1; clone_size: many; d_call: .; j_call: TRBJ2-7; cdr3_nt: TGCGCCAGCAGCTTGACCAGTTCCTACGAGCAGTACTTC; cdr3_aa: CASSLTSSYEQYF
v_call: TRBV9; clone_size: many; d_call: .; j_call: TRBJ2-1; cdr3_nt: TGTGCCAGCAGCGTAACTGTTGGGTACAATGAGCAGTTCTTC; cdr3_aa: CASSVTVGYNEQFF
v_call: TRBV11-2; clone_size: many; d_call: .; j_call: TRBJ2-3; cdr3_nt: TGTGCCAGCAGCTTAGCGTCCTCCCCCGCAGATACGCAGTATTTT; cdr3_aa: CASSLASSPADTQYF
v_call: TRBV3-1; clone_size: many; d_call: .; j_call: TRBJ2-3; cdr3_nt: TGTGCCAGCAGCCTCCACAGTTGGAAAAGCACAGATACGCAGTATTTT; cdr3_aa: CASSLHSWKSTDTQYF
v_call: TRBV20-1; clone_size: many; d_call: .; j_call: TRBJ1-5; cdr3_nt: TGCAGTGCTAGAGAACTACAGGGAATTCAGCCCCAGCATTTT; cdr3_aa: CSARELQGIQPQHF
v_call: TRBV24-1; clone_size: many; d_call: TRBD1; j_call: TRBJ2-5; cdr3_nt: TGTGCCACCAGCCGGACAGGGTCTGGCAAGGAGACCCAGTACTTC; cdr3_aa: CATSRTGSGKETQYF
v_call: TRBV6-1; clone_size: many; d_call: .; j_call: TRBJ2-3; cdr3_nt: TGTGCCAGCAGCGTATCCCGGGATACGCAGTATTTT; cdr3_aa: CASSVSRDTQYF
v_call: TRBV5-1; clone_size: many; d_call: TRBD2; j_call: TRBJ2-1; cdr3_nt: TGCGCCAGCAGCTTGTACCCTAGCGGGGGGAATGAGCAGTTCTTC; cdr3_aa: CASSLYPSGGNEQFF
v_call: TRBV20-1; clone_size: many; d_call: TRBD1; j_call: TRBJ2-7; cdr3_nt: TGCAGTGCTGAGAAGACAGGGAGCTACGAGCAGTACTTC; cdr3_aa: CSAEKTGSYEQYF
v_call: TRBV20-1; clone_size: many; d_call: .; j_call: TRBJ2-7; cdr3_nt: TGCAGTGCTAGAGATCAGGGGGGGGGCGACGAGCAGTACTTC; cdr3_aa: CSARDQGGGDEQYF
v_call: TRBV18; clone_size: many; d_call: TRBD1; j_call: TRBJ1-6; cdr3_nt: TGTGCCAGCTCACCCGCGGGACAGGGAGATTCACCCCTCCACTTT; cdr3_aa: CASSPAGQGDSPLHF
v_call: TRBV20-1; clone_size: many; d_call: .; j_call: TRBJ2-7; cdr3_nt: TGCAGTGCTAGAGACCCCGGGGGCTACGAGCAGTACTTC; cdr3_aa: CSARDPGGYEQYF
v_call: TRBV10-3; clone_size: many; d_call: .; j_call: TRBJ2-3; cdr3_nt: TGTGCCATCAGCGTCGGACAATGGGGGAGAGGCGAGGTGAATTTT; cdr3_aa: CAISVGQWGRGEVNF
v_call: TRBV5-1; clone_size: many; d_call: .; j_call: TRBJ2-2; cdr3_nt: TGCGCCAGCAGCGCGGACAGATTGAACACCGGGGAGCTGTTTTTT; cdr3_aa: CASSADRLNTGELFF
v_call: TRBV5-1; clone_size: many; d_call: .; j_call: TRBJ1-1; cdr3_nt: TGCGCCAGCAGCCTTGGCTGGACAGCCATGAACACTGAAGCTTTCTTT; cdr3_aa: CASSLGWTAMNTEAFF
v_call: TRBV4-2; clone_size: many; d_call: .; j_call: TRBJ2-7; cdr3_nt: TGTGCCAGCAGCCAAGGGATAGAGGGAATCTACGAGCAGTACTTC; cdr3_aa: CASSQGIEGIYEQYF
v_call: TRBV5-6; clone_size: many; d_call: .; j_call: TRBJ2-1; cdr3_nt: TGTGCCAGCAGCTTCCGGGGGCCCTCCTACAATGAGCAGTTCTTC; cdr3_aa: CASSFRGPSYNEQFF
v_call: TRBV4-2; clone_size: many; d_call: .; j_call: TRBJ2-7; cdr3_nt: TGTGCCAGCAGCCAAGCGGGGAACTCCTACGAGCAGTACTTC; cdr3_aa: CASSQAGNSYEQYF
v_call: TRBV5-1; clone_size: many; d_call: TRBD1; j_call: TRBJ2-7; cdr3_nt: TGCGCCAGCAGCTCTACCTCGGGACAGGGGTTTTACGAGCAGTACTTC; cdr3_aa: CASSSTSGQGFYEQYF
v_call: TRBV11-2; clone_size: many; d_call: .; j_call: TRBJ2-7; cdr3_nt: TGTGCCAGCCTAAGGGGAAAGAGCTCCTACGAGCAGTACTTC; cdr3_aa: CASLRGKSSYEQYF
v_call: TRBV7-2; clone_size: few; d_call: .; j_call: TRBJ1-4; cdr3_nt: TGTGCCAGCAGCCTTTCCCCCCCTGGAACTAATGAAAAACTGTTTTTT; cdr3_aa: CASSLSPPGTNEKLFF
v_call: TRBV11-2; clone_size: .; d_call: .; j_call: TRBJ2-3; cdr3_nt: TGTGCCAGCAATCAGCAGTATTTT; cdr3_aa: CASNQQYF
v_call: TRBV18; clone_size: many; d_call: TRBD1; j_call: TRBJ1-5; cdr3_nt: TGTGCCAGCTCAACACAGGGGGCCTCCAATCAGCCCCAGCATTTT; cdr3_aa: CASSTQGASNQPQHF
v_call: TRBV9; clone_size: many; d_call: .; j_call: TRBJ2-5; cdr3_nt: TGTGCCAGCAGCGTAGCTACGGGGGCAGAGACCCAGTACTTC; cdr3_aa: CASSVATGAETQYF
v_call: TRBV7-3; clone_size: many; d_call: .; j_call: TRBJ1-5; cdr3_nt: TGTGCCAGCAGCTTAAATCGTTTAGGTGTCTCCCAGCCCCAGCATTTT; cdr3_aa: CASSLNRLGVSQPQHF
v_call: TRBV14; clone_size: .; d_call: .; j_call: TRBJ2-5; cdr3_nt: TGTGCCAGCAGCCAAGTGTCTTTGGAGAACCAGTACTTC; cdr3_aa: CASSQVSLENQYF
v_call: TRBV20-1; clone_size: few; d_call: TRBD2; j_call: TRBJ2-3; cdr3_nt: TGCAGTGCTACGGGAGGGGGTGTTGGTGTGGGCGCCACCACAGATACGCAGTATTTT; cdr3_aa: CSATGGGVGVGATTDTQYF
v_call: TRBV20-1; clone_size: .; d_call: TRBD2; j_call: TRBJ2-5; cdr3_nt: TGCAGTGCCGGGGGAGGGGAGGTGTACCAAGAGACCCAGTACTTC; cdr3_aa: CSAGGGEVYQETQYF
v_call: TRBV5-1; clone_size: many; d_call: TRBD2; j_call: TRBJ2-3; cdr3_nt: TGCGCCAGCAGCTTGGAATTAGCGGGGAGCACAGATACGCAGTATTTT; cdr3_aa: CASSLELAGSTDTQYF
v_call: TRBV2; clone_size: many; d_call: .; j_call: TRBJ1-1; cdr3_nt: TGTGCCAACCATAACAGTAACACTGAAGCTTTCTTT; cdr3_aa: CANHNSNTEAFF